A single sample is the source of the 16 T cell receptor beta chains below, sequenced in a study of beta chain features in type 1 diabetes. Expressed TCRB transcripts got sequenced, as all isolated RNA was reverse transcribed. Profiling relied on immunoSEQ multiplex PCR, and the TCRdb table lists in-frame clones only, not all of them. The table records 350,000 to 450,000 clones, over 12% of them present only once. The sample was naive CD4+ T cells from blood. These receptors were collected from a woman under 30 in good health.

The chain couples TRBV5-6 to TRBJ2-3; the match to TRBD2 covers 7 bases. The CDR3 extends over 15 amino acids. Unmatched junction bases numbered 5, after V lost 2 bases and J lost 2 bases. Germline V CDR1 and CDR2: SGHDT, YYEEEE. CDR3 DNA sequence: TGTGCCAGCAGCTTAGGGGACTACATCACAGATACGCAGTATTTT. It is translated as CASSLGDYITDTQYF.

This clone was counted only a few times. DNA of the CDR3: TGTGCCAGTAGGAACGCCGGGACTAGCGGGAGCTCTGGGGCCAACGTCCTGACTTTC. Amino acids: CASRNAGTSGSSGANVLTF. V gene TRBV19 combines with J gene TRBJ2-6; 14 bases fit TRBD2. The CDR3 is made up of 19 amino acids. V was clipped by 6 bases and J by 0 bases; unmatched bases: 7. CDR1 is LNHDA and CDR2 is SQIVND in the germline V gene (reference sequence).

The rearrangement links TRBV28 to TRBJ1-2, with TRBD1 as a possible D gene (5 bases). The CDR3 spans 13 residues. The V and J ends lost 7 bases and 2 bases respectively, with 11 bases between them. In germline, CDR1 is MDHEN, CDR2 SYDVKM. In nucleotides, the CDR3 is TGTGCCAGCACCTGGGGGGGAAACTATGGCTACACCTTC. Its protein product is CASTWGGNYGYTF.

This clone has more than one count but fewer than ten. This sequence joins TRBV25-1 and TRBJ1-2; D might be TRBD1 (6 bases). This CDR3 spans 13 amino acids. Trimming cost V 2 bases and J 4 bases, with 8 bases left between them. Germline values: CDR1 MGHDK, CDR2 SYGVNS. CDR3 DNA: TGTGCCAGCAGTGAAAGGGACATCTATGGCTACACCTTC. It is translated as CASSERDIYGYTF.

This rearrangement joins TRBV27 to TRBJ2-1, with D possibly being TRBD1 (6 bases). In germline, CDR1 is MNHEY, CDR2 SMNVEV (reference sequence). The CDR3 extends over 14 amino acids. Trimming took 0 bases from V and 15 from J, leaving 18 bases between them. CDR3 DNA: TGTGCCAGCAGTTTATCGGGACACTACGCCAGGCTGTTCTTC. Residues: CASSLSGHYARLFF.

The chain employs TRBV5-1 and TRBJ1-5; TRBD1 is a possible D gene (6 bases). Germline V gene data show CDR1 as SGHRS and CDR2 as YFSETQ. The CDR3 contains 15 residues. Deletions cut 4 bases from V and 6 bases from J, with 17 bases between. The CDR3 DNA reads as TGCGCCAGCAGCGTTGGGAACAGGGTTGGTCAGCCCCAGCATTTT. As protein: CASSVGNRVGQPQHF.

The genes are TRBV9 and TRBJ2-2; no definite D call. V dropped 0 bases and J dropped 6 bases, with 6 bases sitting between them. The CDR3 is 13 amino acids. In germline, CDR1 is SGDLS, CDR2 YYNGEE. The CDR3 nucleotides read TGTGCCAGCAGCGTAGGAACGGCCGGGGAGCTGTTTTTT. This encodes CASSVGTAGELFF.

This clone was observed a handful of times. The genes are TRBV28 and TRBJ2-3; 14 bases fit TRBD2. In germline, CDR1 is MDHEN, CDR2 SYDVKM. CDR3 size: 18 residues. Trimming took 5 bases from V and 0 from J; bases not matched to a gene: 7. The CDR3 DNA reads as TGTGCCAGCAGTCCGGGGACTAGCGGGGGATTTAGCACAGATACGCAGTATTTT. This translates into CASSPGTSGGFSTDTQYF.

This rearrangement joins TRBV13 to TRBJ1-1, with 8 bases aligning to TRBD1. This CDR3 is built from 15 residues. J gave up 5 bases and V 4 bases, and 9 bases lay outside the gene matches. Germline CDR1 and CDR2: PRHDT and FYEKMQ (reference sequence). The CDR3 region is CASSSHRGKGTEAFF. CDR3 DNA: TGTGCCAGCAGCTCTCACAGGGGGAAGGGGACTGAAGCTTTCTTT.

This clone came up a few times. V is TRBV7-9 and J is TRBJ2-1; 7 bases are a match to TRBD2. The CDR3 totals 17 residues. CDR1 is SEHNR, CDR2 FQNEAQ, per germline (reference sequence). V lost 4 bases, J lost 2 bases, and 11 bases stayed unmatched. The CDR3 reads CASSSPGRPGTYNEQFF. CDR3 nucleotides: TGTGCCAGCAGCTCCCCCGGGAGGCCTGGGACCTACAATGAGCAGTTCTTC.

V usage is TRBV2 and J usage is TRBJ2-1, with a weak D call TRBD1 (6 bases). V was shortened by 6 bases and J by 8 bases, with 14 bases between the two germline ends. The CDR3 contains 13 residues. Germline CDR1 is SNHLY and CDR2 is FYNNEI. The CDR3 reads CASRIQGIDEQFF. The DNA of the CDR3 is TGTGCCAGCAGAATCCAGGGGATTGATGAGCAGTTCTTC.

This clone was recorded a few times. The gene calls are TRBV2 and TRBJ2-7, with unresolved D. The CDR3 is 13 residues long. In germline, CDR1 is SNHLY, CDR2 FYNNEI. Trimming removed 7 bases at V and 3 bases at J, with 13 bases between. The CDR3 loop is CASMRSFVYEQYF. DNA of the CDR3: TGTGCCAGCATGAGGAGTTTCGTCTACGAGCAGTACTTC.

This chain uses TRBV6-6 with TRBJ2-1; D is unresolved. This CDR3 is 11 amino acids long. The V and J ends lost 5 bases and 6 bases respectively, with 5 bases between them. CDR1 and CDR2 from the germline V gene are MNHNY and SVGAGI (reference sequence). This chain's CDR3 is CASSPFNEQFF. The CDR3 DNA reads as TGTGCCAGCAGTCCGTTCAATGAGCAGTTCTTC.

About this clone: No conserved phenylalanine or tryptophan ends this CDR3, so it is likely a read error. The DNA is omitted, as the CDR3 cannot be located on it reliably, and the CDR3 follows TCRdb's listing. The chain has TRBV25-1 and TRBJ2-7; TRBD1, the D gene given by the table, was not confirmed from the DNA. Germline V gives CDR1 MGHDK, CDR2 SYGVNS. Termini included, the CDR3 measures 8 amino acids. The chain's CDR3 is CASSEFQI.

The rearrangement links TRBV30 to TRBJ1-5, with 9 bases fitting TRBD1. V lost 5 bases and J lost 6; bases outside the gene matches: 11. The CDR3 extends over 15 amino acids. The germline V gene encodes CDR1 GTSNPN and CDR2 SVGIG (reference sequence). Written as DNA, the CDR3 is TGTGCCTGGGACACCGGGACAGGGATGGGTCAGCCCCAGCATTTT. It translates to CAWDTGTGMGQPQHF. Full variable domain (remainder filled in from reference TRBV30 and TRBJ1-5): SQTIHQWPATLVQPVGSPLSLECTVEGTSNPNLYWYRQAAGRGLQLLFYSVGIGQISSEVPQNLSASRPQDRQFILSSKKLLLSDSGFYLCAWDTGTGMGQPQHFGDGTRLSIL.

Only a few counts were recorded for this clone. The chain employs TRBV10-3 and TRBJ2-5, with D perhaps TRBD1 (6 bases). Trimming pared 8 bases from V and 4 bases from J, leaving 20 bases between. The CDR3 sequence is 15 residues long. The germline V gene encodes CDR1 ENHRY and CDR2 SYGVKD. The CDR3 here is CAIGMNREGRETQYF. CDR3 nucleotide sequence: TGTGCCATCGGGATGAACAGGGAAGGCAGAGAGACCCAGTACTTC.